This TCR beta chain was identified in a study of shared clonotypes between healthy human individuals. Study conclusions and caveats: Investigators expected sequencing depth to affect clonotype sharing among donors. Lower generation probabilities were found for non-shared clonotypes than for those shared by all four donors. Represented diversity, genetic and exposure-history alike, was limited by few donors.

Donors were healthy HIV-negative adults without recently reported acute infections or vaccinations. With regard to this clone: Its target is not known.

The data were produced by immunoSEQ multiplex PCR, yet TCRdb's version contains in-frame clones alone and is incomplete. The sample lists roughly 2 million clones, roughly 94% seen once, with more than 0.1% in the top ten. Sequenced material: naive CD4+ T cells sorted from blood. This sample's subset: CD45RA+ positively selected. This TCR came from a young man in good health.

CDR3 coding DNA: TGCGCCAGCAGCCCGAACCCCGGTACCTACGAGCAGTACTTC. This gives the protein CASSPNPGTYEQYF. This chain joins TRBV5-1 and TRBJ2-7; D gene uncertain. V lost 4 bases, J lost 2 bases, and 13 bases lay in between. CDR3 size: 14 residues. CDR1 and CDR2 (germline): SGHRS, YFSETQ.